These 28 T cell receptor beta chains were all obtained from the same sample, sequenced in a study of Ad26.COV2.S vaccination and SARS-CoV-2 variants (dated by TCRdb to the early 2020s). The protocol used for the library was the immunoSEQ multiplex PCR assay. TCRdb obtained this table from immuneACCESS and retained in-frame rearrangements with V and J assigned. These tables miss some clones; where compared with another copy, unresolved V genes account for less than half of the shortfall, and the remainder is unexplained. The sample table holds roughly 410,000 clones, of which roughly 80% were seen once. Around 7% of the sample comes from the top ten. The treatment or condition tag for this specimen amounts to: around 19 received Ad26.COV2.S at low or high dose, single or two shots; about five received placebo; per-sample allocation not given. Repertoires of vaccine and placebo recipients were sequenced from samples collected on day 63 after the first injection.

Sequencing was performed on peripheral blood, taken in a trial of Ad26.COV2.S vaccine versus placebo. These receptors came from a person between 18 and 59 years old who received the Ad26.COV2.S COVID-19 vaccine or a placebo.

This clone was seen just once. This chain joins TRBV5-1 and TRBJ1-3, with D perhaps TRBD1 (5 bases). In germline, CDR1 is SGHRS, CDR2 YFSETQ. V was shortened by 3 bases and J by 0 bases, with 16 bases between the two germline ends. The CDR3 has 17 amino acids. DNA of the CDR3: TGCGCCAGCAGCTCCGCACCCGGGGGAAGCTCTGGAAACACCATATATTTT. It specifies CASSSAPGGSSGNTIYF.

The chain uses TRBV11-2 and TRBJ2-7, with D possibly matching TRBD1 (5 bases). The V end lost 5 bases, the J end lost 3 bases, and 17 bases lay between the germline ends. Germline values: CDR1 SGHAT, CDR2 FQNNGV. This CDR3 is 15 amino acids long. The CDR3 protein is CASSPRGSPVYEQYF. The CDR3 DNA is TGTGCCAGCAGCCCTAGGGGTTCCCCCGTCTACGAGCAGTACTTC.

This chain joins TRBV6-1 and TRBJ1-2; D is ambiguous. Per germline, CDR1 MNHNS and CDR2 SASEGT. The CDR3 covers 14 residues. Trimming removed 2 bases from V and 4 bases from J, with 11 bases in between. In DNA form, the CDR3 reads TGTGCCAGCAGTGAAAGGGCGGCAGGCTATGGCTACACCTTC. The encoded protein is CASSERAAGYGYTF.

This chain uses TRBV7-9 with TRBJ1-2; D perhaps matches TRBD1 (5 bases). This CDR3 has 13 amino acids. In germline, CDR1 is SEHNR, CDR2 FQNEAQ (reference sequence). The ends were cut back, 3 bases at V and 10 bases at J, with 15 bases in the middle. CDR3 DNA sequence: TGTGCCAGCAGCTTGACCGGGACGCCTTCCTACACCTTC. Protein: CASSLTGTPSYTF.

The CDR3 coding sequence is TGCAGCGTTAAGGGGACAGGGTTCTACGAGCAGTACTTC. This translates into CSVKGTGFYEQYF. The chain carries TRBV29-1 and TRBJ2-7, with 9 bases matching TRBD1. J was trimmed by 3 bases and V by 5 bases; bases with no gene match: 5. Germline V gene lookup returns CDR1 SQVTM and CDR2 ANQGSEA. CDR3 length: 13 amino acids.

This clone appeared a few times. The J gene is TRBJ1-5, the V gene TRBV19; TRBD1 matches at 7 bases. The trim removed 0 bases at V and 7 bases at J, leaving 6 bases unmatched. The germline V gene encodes CDR1 LNHDA and CDR2 SQIVND (reference sequence). The CDR3 extends over 15 amino acids. The CDR3 region is CASSIDRTGVQPQHF. The CDR3 coding sequence is TGTGCCAGTAGTATAGATAGAACAGGGGTACAGCCCCAGCATTTT.

V usage is TRBV3-1 (or the pseudogene TRBV3-2) and J usage is TRBJ1-1; 10 bases are shared with TRBD1. Unmatched junction bases numbered 14, after V lost 6 bases and J lost 4 bases. This CDR3 has 17 amino acids. The germline V gene encodes CDR1 LGHDT and CDR2 YNNKEL (reference sequence). The CDR3 loop is CASRDRGQGLLGTEAFF. The CDR3 region has the DNA TGTGCCAGCAGAGATCGGGGACAGGGGCTCTTGGGCACTGAAGCTTTCTTT.

This CDR3 reads CASSLGTGRYTF. The DNA of the CDR3 is TGTGCCAGCAGTCTTGGGACAGGGCGCTACACCTTC. The V call is TRBV27, the J call TRBJ1-2; TRBD1 matches 9 bases. V gave up 5 bases and J gave up 9 bases; unmatched junction bases: 4. The CDR3 is made up of 12 amino acids. CDR1 and CDR2 (germline): MNHEY, SMNVEV (reference sequence).

V usage is TRBV5-4 and J usage is TRBJ1-6; TRBD1 is a possible D gene (5 bases). V was clipped by 0 bases and J by 8 bases, with 9 bases between them. The CDR3 has 14 residues. The germline CDR1 and CDR2 sequences are SGHNT and YYREEE (reference sequence). CDR3 in DNA: TGTGCCAGCAGCTTGGACGGGGACGATTCACCCCTCCACTTT. Amino acids: CASSLDGDDSPLHF.

V and J are TRBV28 and TRBJ1-2; D is ambiguous. The ends were cut back, 3 bases at V and 7 bases at J, with 6 bases in the middle. Per germline, CDR1 MDHEN and CDR2 SYDVKM. The CDR3 runs 11 residues. CDR3 amino acids: CASSLGFGYTF. DNA of the CDR3: TGTGCCAGCAGTTTGGGGTTTGGCTACACCTTC.

This chain connects TRBV5-5 to TRBJ2-2, with D unclear. The V end lost 1 base, the J end lost 5 bases, and 12 bases lay between the germline ends. CDR3 length: 15 amino acids. The V gene's germline CDR1 is SGHKS and CDR2 YYEKEE (reference sequence). CDR3 coding DNA: TGTGCCAGCAGCTTGCGGCCAGCCATTACCGGGGAGCTGTTTTTT. Translation gives CASSLRPAITGELFF.

The V call is TRBV5-5, the J call TRBJ1-6, with no clear D. Germline V gene data show CDR1 as SGHKS and CDR2 as YYEKEE (reference sequence). CDR3 length: 17 amino acids. Trimming took off 4 bases at V and 0 bases at J, with 14 bases between the two ends. The CDR3 DNA sequence: TGTGCCAGCAGCCCACGCCGTGGCAGCTCCTATAATTCACCCCTCCACTTT. Translation: CASSPRRGSSYNSPLHF. The full variable domain, in which reference TRBV5-5 and TRBJ1-6 provide the parts outside the CDR3, is DAGVTQSPTHLIKTRGQQVTLRCSPISGHKSVSWYQQVLGQGPQFIFQYYEKEERGRGNFPDRFSARQFPNYSSELNVNALLLGDSALYLCASSPRRGSSYNSPLHFGNGTRLTVT.

The chain is built from TRBV5-4 and TRBJ1-2; D is unclear. CDR3 length: 13 amino acids. Germline assignment: CDR1 SGHNT and CDR2 YYREEE (reference sequence). V was shortened by 3 bases and J by 8 bases, with 14 bases between the two germline ends. The CDR3 DNA reads TGTGCCAGCAGCTCGAGACCAACCCCAGGCTACACCTTC. Translating it yields CASSSRPTPGYTF.

The V call is TRBV27, the J call TRBJ1-4; D may be TRBD1 (5 bases). The CDR3 is 12 residues long. The germline gives CDR1 MNHEY, CDR2 SMNVEV (reference sequence). Trimming cost V 5 bases and J 8 bases, with 9 bases left between them. CDR3 amino acids: CASSAGGEKLFF. The DNA of the CDR3 is TGTGCCAGCAGTGCCGGGGGGGAAAAACTGTTTTTT.

The chain combines TRBV9 with TRBJ2-2; a possible D gene is TRBD1 (6 bases). Germline assignment: CDR1 SGDLS and CDR2 YYNGEE. CDR3 length: 14 residues. V was cut by 2 bases and J by 4 bases, with 9 bases left in between. In nucleotides, the CDR3 is TGTGCCAGCAGCGTGAAAGGGGGCACCGGGGAGCTGTTTTTT. Translating gives CASSVKGGTGELFF.

This clone was counted a single time. The chain recombines TRBV29-1 with TRBJ1-2; possibly TRBD1 for D (6 bases). V was shortened by 7 bases and J by 7 bases, with 19 bases between the two germline ends. CDR1 is SQVTM and CDR2 is ANQGSEA in the germline V gene. The CDR3 has 13 residues. CDR3 residues: CSAGPTGRSGYTF. Written as DNA, the CDR3 is TGCAGCGCAGGTCCCACAGGGAGAAGTGGCTACACCTTC.

The chain couples TRBV7-9 to TRBJ2-4; either TRBD1 or TRBD2 may supply D (5 bases each). V was pared by 5 bases and J by 8 bases, with 22 bases between. Per the germline V gene, CDR1 is SEHNR and CDR2 is FQNEAQ (reference sequence). The CDR3 length is 16 residues. The CDR3 protein is CASSTEGLGDGDIQYF. CDR3 nucleotide sequence: TGTGCCAGCAGCACAGAGGGGTTGGGGGATGGGGACATTCAGTACTTC.

The J gene is TRBJ2-1, the V gene TRBV9; D unresolved. Germline V gene sequence: CDR1 SGDLS, CDR2 YYNGEE. The CDR3 is made up of 14 amino acids. With 0 bases removed from V and 6 bases from J, the gap between germline ends came to 10 bases. The CDR3 region is CASSVDSGRNEQFF. In DNA, the CDR3 is TGTGCCAGCAGCGTAGATTCTGGCCGCAATGAGCAGTTCTTC.

The chain has TRBV19 and TRBJ1-1, with 8 bases matching TRBD1. After removal of 6 bases from V and 4 bases from J, the junction contained 10 bases not matched to a gene. The germline CDR1 and CDR2 sequences are LNHDA and SQIVND (reference sequence). CDR3 length: 15 amino acids. Here the CDR3 DNA reads TGTGCCAGTAGGGTCCACAGGGGGGTTTTCACTGAAGCTTTCTTT. Encoded protein: CASRVHRGVFTEAFF.

In this sample, this clone turned up once. The chain links TRBV27 to TRBJ1-1; a weak D match, TRBD1 (5 bases). Germline assignment: CDR1 MNHEY and CDR2 SMNVEV (reference sequence). The CDR3 sequence is 14 residues long. Trimming left V 4 bases short and J 3 bases short, with 12 bases between. CDR3 in DNA: TGTGCCAGCAGTTCGTACAGAGGGGACACTGAAGCTTTCTTT. It translates to CASSSYRGDTEAFF.

The CDR3 nucleotides are TGTGCCAGCAGTCTCCTGGGGGATCAGCCCCAGCATTTT. Its protein is CASSLLGDQPQHF. J is TRBJ1-5 and V is TRBV27; D perhaps matches TRBD1 (5 bases). There are 13 residues in the CDR3. Germline CDR1 reads MNHEY; CDR2 reads SMNVEV (reference sequence). Trimming left V 5 bases short and J 5 bases short, with 10 bases between.

The V and J genes are TRBV27 and TRBJ2-7, with unresolved D. Germline V lookup: CDR1 MNHEY, CDR2 SMNVEV (reference sequence). The CDR3 is made up of 13 amino acids. Between the trimmed V and J ends, which lost 6 bases and 0 bases, there was a span of 9 bases. CDR3 nucleotides: TGTGCCAGCAGAGGCTTCGGCTCCTACGAGCAGTACTTC. Amino acid sequence: CASRGFGSYEQYF.

The genes are TRBV6-2 or TRBV6-3 and TRBJ2-3, with D perhaps TRBD2 (5 bases). Trimming took off 4 bases at V and 0 bases at J, with 17 bases between the two ends. The CDR3 spans 17 residues. CDR1 MNHEY and CDR2 SVGEGT come from the germline V gene. CDR3: CASSSFGERRSTDTQYF. The DNA of the CDR3 is TGTGCCAGCAGTTCCTTCGGGGAGCGGAGAAGCACAGATACGCAGTATTTT.

This clone has only one observation. The chain joins TRBV7-9 to TRBJ1-3; unclear D gene. This CDR3 region has 15 residues. CDR1 and CDR2 (germline): SEHNR, FQNEAQ (reference sequence). The V end was cut by 8 bases, the J end by 6 bases, with 20 bases between. In nucleotides, the CDR3 is TGTGCCAGCCCCCCGACCGAGGACCGAGAAAACACCATATATTTT. It yields the protein CASPPTEDRENTIYF.

This chain uses TRBV28 with TRBJ2-4; D gene ambiguous. Per the germline V gene, CDR1 is MDHEN and CDR2 is SYDVKM. The germline V and J ends were trimmed by 5 bases and 0 bases, with 5 bases remaining between them. The CDR3 sequence is 13 residues long. CDR3 loop: CASSQLAKNIQYF. The CDR3 DNA follows: TGTGCCAGCAGTCAACTAGCCAAAAACATTCAGTACTTC.

The chain recombines TRBV5-1 with TRBJ2-7; D is uncertain. V lost 2 bases to trimming and J lost 2 bases, with 11 bases between them. The CDR3 spans 14 residues. Germline-derived CDR1 and CDR2 are SGHRS and YFSETQ. CDR3 amino acids: CASSLRTGAYEQYF. As DNA, the CDR3 is TGCGCCAGCAGCTTAAGGACCGGTGCCTACGAGCAGTACTTC.

The rearrangement links TRBV18 to TRBJ1-3; D remains ambiguous. Germline CDR1 and CDR2: KGHSH and LQKENI. Deletions cut 3 bases from V and 4 bases from J, with 16 bases between. CDR3 length equals 16 residues. The CDR3 nucleotides read TGTGCCAGCTCACCTACTCGGACCTCCCTGGGAAACACCATATATTTT. Translating gives CASSPTRTSLGNTIYF.

The V and J genes are TRBV5-1 and TRBJ1-1; D gene uncertain. Germline loops: CDR1 SGHRS, CDR2 YFSETQ. The CDR3 extends over 12 amino acids. V was clipped by 4 bases and J by 9 bases, with 13 bases between them. Here the CDR3 DNA reads TGCGCCAGCAGCACCGTTGACGGGCAAGCTTTCTTT. Its translation is CASSTVDGQAFF.